This T cell receptor (beta chain) was found in a study of identical twins. Study-level findings and limits: Cross-sectional statistical analysis was relied on for the conclusions, without the same donors being followed.

One entry per CDR3 protein, called by TCRdb with MiXCR from the 5' RACE reads. The sample carries 750,000 to 950,000 distinct CDR3 sequences, about 12% recorded once. Germline-derived CDR1 and CDR2 are LGHNA and YNFKEQ. The CDR3 sequence is 20 residues long. V was pared by 0 bases and J by 3 bases, with 13 bases of the junction left unmatched. This clonotype was detected only a few times. Antigen unknown. The data also belong to a second study, concerning yellow fever vaccine responses in identical twins.

Sequencing input: PBMCs. V is TRBV4-2 and J is TRBJ2-3, with 12 bases that match TRBD2. This receptor was identified in a woman between 18 and 29 years old in good health. CDR3 loop: CASSQDQASGGAGLTDTQYF. The CDR3 DNA follows: TGTGCCAGCAGCCAAGATCAAGCTAGCGGGGGGGCCGGGTTAACAGATACGCAGTATTTT.